A selection of T cell receptor beta chains follows, all from one sample in a study of CD8+ T cells in alopecia areata. Repertoires were generated with immunoSEQ multiplex PCR, while TCRdb's copy carries only in-frame clones and drops some. Among about 110,000 clones listed, less than 60% were seen once. The material was CD4+ T cells sorted from blood, obtained at week 24, from a patient treated with tofacitinib. The receptors come from a human donor with alopecia areata. Both conserved end residues are part of each CDR3. Each record gives: D gene, clone size, V gene, J gene, CDR3 protein, CDR3 DNA. The D gene is left open where the match is weak. Expanded clones are given a class, and other clones once, few, many or no size at all.

TRBD2	NA	TRBV30	TRBJ2-7	CAWSGLAALKQYF	TGTGCCTGGAGTGGACTAGCGGCATTGAAGCAGTACTTC
NA	few	TRBV30	TRBJ1-1	CAGGRQGEAFF	TGTGCCGGGGGTCGGCAGGGCGAAGCTTTCTTT
NA	NA	TRBV7-3	TRBJ1-6	CASSLTRVDSPLHF	TGTGCCAGCAGCTTAACCAGGGTTGATTCACCCCTCCACTTT
NA	NA	TRBV4-1	TRBJ1-1	CASSQPYTEAFF	TGCGCCAGCAGCCAACCATACACTGAGGCTTTCTTT
NA	few	TRBV5-1	TRBJ2-3	CASRGGLSTDTQYF	TGCGCCAGCAGGGGTGGATTGAGCACAGATACGCAGTATTTT
NA	NA	TRBV27	TRBJ1-1	CASRNSNTEAFF	TGTGCCAGCAGGAACTCGAACACTGAAGCTTTCTTT
NA	few	TRBV29-1	TRBJ2-3	CSLAPVTDTQYF	TGCAGCCTGGCCCCGGTTACAGATACGCAGTATTTT
NA	NA	TRBV5-1	TRBJ2-1	CASSLDLGDNEQFF	TGCGCCAGCAGCTTGGACCTCGGAGACAATGAGCAGTTCTTC
NA	NA	TRBV4-3	TRBJ2-1	CASSQVGAGRNEQFF	TGCGCCAGCAGCCAAGTAGGCGCAGGGCGAAATGAGCAGTTCTTC
NA	NA	TRBV6-1	TRBJ1-1	CATRQVNTEAFF	TGTGCCACGCGGCAGGTGAACACTGAAGCTTTCTTT
NA	NA	TRBV29-1	TRBJ2-6	CSVGTAGSGANVLTF	TGCAGCGTTGGTACCGCCGGCTCTGGGGCCAACGTCCTGACTTTC
TRBD1	few	TRBV7-2	TRBJ1-1	CASLGQGLGPEAFF	TGTGCCAGCCTGGGACAGGGGTTGGGGCCTGAAGCTTTCTTT
NA	few	TRBV15	TRBJ2-3	CATSRGAADTQYF	TGTGCCACCAGCAGAGGGGCTGCAGATACGCAGTATTTT
TRBD1	NA	TRBV9	TRBJ1-6	CASSAGQGYNSPLHF	TGTGCCAGCAGCGCCGGACAGGGCTATAATTCACCCCTCCACTTT
NA	NA	TRBV7-2	TRBJ1-6	CASSLVAPGNNSPLHF	TGTGCCAGCAGCTTAGTAGCGCCGGGGAATAATTCACCCCTCCACTTT
NA	NA	TRBV5-1	TRBJ2-4	CASSLTGAKNIQYF	TGCGCCAGCAGCTTGACGGGGGCCAAAAACATTCAGTACTTC
TRBD1	NA	TRBV4-1	TRBJ1-6	CASSQGPGQGAFSPLHF	TGCGCCAGCAGCCAAGGTCCAGGACAGGGGGCTTTTTCACCCCTCCACTTT
NA	NA	TRBV29-1	TRBJ1-1	CSVEQGGAEAFF	TGCAGCGTCGAACAAGGGGGAGCTGAAGCTTTCTTT
NA	NA	TRBV2	TRBJ2-4	CASRLVAKNIQYF	TGTGCCAGCCGTCTGGTAGCCAAAAACATTCAGTACTTC
TRBD2	NA	TRBV5-1	TRBJ2-1	CASSQTGTSEQFF	TGCGCCAGCAGCCAAACCGGGACTAGCGAGCAGTTCTTC
NA	NA	TRBV11-2	TRBJ2-3	CASSYSTDTQYF	TGTGCCAGCAGCTACTCCACAGATACGCAGTATTTT
TRBD1	NA	TRBV4-3	TRBJ2-6	CASSRRFWDRGPSGANVLTF	TGCGCCAGCAGCCGCCGGTTTTGGGACAGGGGGCCCTCTGGGGCCAACGTCCTGACTTTC
NA	NA	TRBV5-1	TRBJ2-5	CASSLTSQETQYF	TGCGCCAGCAGCTTGACTAGCCAAGAGACCCAGTACTTC
NA	NA	TRBV2	TRBJ1-4	CASRAPGATNEKLFF	TGTGCCAGCAGGGCTCCGGGGGCAACTAATGAAAAACTGTTTTTT
NA	NA	TRBV29-1	TRBJ2-5	CSVGSGLAQGTQYF	TGCAGCGTGGGGAGCGGGCTCGCACAAGGGACCCAGTACTTC
NA	NA	TRBV29-1	TRBJ2-3	CSVEGPRGSTDTQYF	TGCAGCGTTGAAGGACCCAGGGGTAGCACAGATACGCAGTATTTT
NA	NA	TRBV5-1	TRBJ1-2	CASSLDPSYGYTF	TGCGCCAGCAGCCTAGACCCGAGCTATGGCTACACCTTC
NA	few	TRBV29-1	TRBJ2-3	CSGGGGQGTDTQYF	TGCAGCGGTGGGGGGGGACAGGGCACAGATACGCAGTATTTT
NA	NA	TRBV30	TRBJ1-5	CAWSVFGGNQPQHF	TGTGCCTGGAGTGTATTCGGGGGCAATCAGCCCCAGCATTTT
NA	once	TRBV5-6	TRBJ1-2	CASSPGTEYGYTF	TGTGCCAGCAGCCCCGGGACGGAGTATGGCTACACCTTC
NA	NA	TRBV15	TRBJ2-1	CATSHLDNEQFF	TGTGCCACCAGCCACCTGGACAATGAGCAGTTCTTC
TRBD1	NA	TRBV18	TRBJ2-7	CASSPGTGEYEQYF	TGTGCCAGCTCACCAGGGACAGGGGAATACGAGCAGTACTTC
NA	few	TRBV18	TRBJ1-1	CASSLLRMENTEAFF	TGTGCCAGCTCACTACTCCGAATGGAAAACACTGAAGCTTTCTTT
TRBD1	NA	TRBV29-1	TRBJ2-7	CSVDSPGQDEQYF	TGCAGCGTTGATAGTCCGGGACAGGACGAGCAGTACTTC
TRBD1	NA	TRBV29-1	TRBJ1-1	CSVKTTGGTEAFF	TGCAGCGTTAAAACGACAGGGGGCACTGAAGCTTTCTTT
NA	NA	TRBV25-1	TRBJ2-3	CASSEGGSTDTQYF	TGTGCCAGCAGTGAAGGGGGGAGCACAGATACGCAGTATTTT
NA	once	TRBV5-1	TRBJ1-1	CASSLGLEGLNTEAFF	TGCGCCAGCAGCTTGGGCTTGGAGGGGTTGAACACTGAAGCTTTCTTT
NA	once	TRBV7-2	TRBJ1-1	CASSLEGGVPEAFF	TGTGCCAGCAGCTTAGAAGGTGGAGTCCCTGAAGCTTTCTTT
TRBD2	NA	TRBV30	TRBJ2-5	CAWKGGLVPQSRETQYF	TGTGCCTGGAAGGGGGGACTAGTTCCCCAATCTCGAGAGACCCAGTACTTC
TRBD1	few	TRBV2	TRBJ1-6	CASSEDQGAGNSPLHF	TGTGCCAGCAGTGAAGATCAGGGGGCAGGTAATTCACCCCTCCACTTT
TRBD1	NA	TRBV29-1	TRBJ1-1	CSAEQGMNTEAFF	TGCAGCGCAGAACAGGGGATGAACACTGAAGCTTTCTTT
TRBD1	NA	TRBV2	TRBJ1-1	CATGTGNTEAFF	TGTGCCACCGGGACAGGGAACACTGAAGCTTTCTTT
NA	once	TRBV5-1	TRBJ2-5	CASSLGDRYQETQYF	TGCGCCAGCAGCTTGGGCGACCGATACCAAGAGACCCAGTACTTC
NA	NA	TRBV19	TRBJ2-5	CASSITGAKGTQYF	TGTGCCAGTAGTATTACCGGGGCTAAGGGGACCCAGTACTTC
TRBD2	few	TRBV10-2	TRBJ2-5	CASSEFSGAIAETQYF	TGCGCCAGCAGTGAGTTCAGCGGGGCTATCGCAGAGACCCAGTACTTC
TRBD1	NA	TRBV7-2	TRBJ1-2	CASSRNLWGRTGNYGYTF	TGTGCCAGCAGCCGGAATCTTTGGGGCCGGACAGGGAACTATGGCTACACCTTC
NA	NA	TRBV4-2	TRBJ1-1	CASSQGQQNTEAFF	TGTGCCAGCAGCCAAGGGCAGCAGAACACTGAAGCTTTCTTT
NA	once	TRBV7-2	TRBJ2-4	CASSPTSDSQNIQYF	TGTGCCAGCAGCCCGACTTCGGACAGCCAAAACATTCAGTACTTC
NA	NA	TRBV5-6	TRBJ2-5	CASSFSGDYQETQYF	TGTGCCAGCAGCTTCTCAGGGGATTACCAAGAGACCCAGTACTTC
NA	few	TRBV10-3	TRBJ2-3	CAISDWQATDTQYF	TGTGCCATCAGTGACTGGCAGGCCACAGATACGCAGTATTTT
TRBD1	NA	TRBV6-6	TRBJ1-1	CASSADRRTEAFF	TGTGCCAGCAGTGCGGACAGGAGAACTGAAGCTTTCTTT
NA	few	TRBV2	TRBJ1-2	CASSEVAGNYGYTF	TGTGCCAGCAGTGAAGTCGCAGGGAACTATGGCTACACCTTC
NA	NA	TRBV9	TRBJ1-2	CASSVGNSGDGYTF	TGTGCCAGCAGCGTAGGGAATTCGGGGGATGGCTACACCTTC